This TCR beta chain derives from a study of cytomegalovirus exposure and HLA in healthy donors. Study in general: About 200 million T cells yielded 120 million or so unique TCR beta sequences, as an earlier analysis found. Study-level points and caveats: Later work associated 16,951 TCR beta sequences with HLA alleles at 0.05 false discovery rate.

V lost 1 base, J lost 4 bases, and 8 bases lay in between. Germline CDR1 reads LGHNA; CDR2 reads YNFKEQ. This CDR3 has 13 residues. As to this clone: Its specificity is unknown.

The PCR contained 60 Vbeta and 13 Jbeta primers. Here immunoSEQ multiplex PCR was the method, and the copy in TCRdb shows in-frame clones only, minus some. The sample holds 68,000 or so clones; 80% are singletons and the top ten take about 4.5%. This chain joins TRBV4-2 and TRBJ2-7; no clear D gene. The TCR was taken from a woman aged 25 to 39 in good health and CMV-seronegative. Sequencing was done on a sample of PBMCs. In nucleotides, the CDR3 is TGTGCCAGCAGCCAAGTGGTGAGGTACGAGCAGTACTTC. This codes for CASSQVVRYEQYF.